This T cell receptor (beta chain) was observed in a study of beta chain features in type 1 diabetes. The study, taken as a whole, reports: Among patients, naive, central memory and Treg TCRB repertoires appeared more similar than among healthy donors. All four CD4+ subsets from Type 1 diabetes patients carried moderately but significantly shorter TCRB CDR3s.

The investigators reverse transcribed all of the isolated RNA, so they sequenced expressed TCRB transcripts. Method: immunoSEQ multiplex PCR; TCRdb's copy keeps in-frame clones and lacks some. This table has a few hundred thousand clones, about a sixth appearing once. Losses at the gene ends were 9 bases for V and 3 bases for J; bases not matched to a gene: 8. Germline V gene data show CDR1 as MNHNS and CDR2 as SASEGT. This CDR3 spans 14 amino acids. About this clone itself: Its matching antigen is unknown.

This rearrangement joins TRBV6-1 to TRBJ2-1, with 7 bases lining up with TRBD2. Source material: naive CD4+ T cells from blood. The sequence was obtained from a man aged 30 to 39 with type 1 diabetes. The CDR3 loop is CASQVVAGYNEQFF. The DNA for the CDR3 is TGTGCCAGTCAAGTAGTAGCGGGCTACAATGAGCAGTTCTTC.